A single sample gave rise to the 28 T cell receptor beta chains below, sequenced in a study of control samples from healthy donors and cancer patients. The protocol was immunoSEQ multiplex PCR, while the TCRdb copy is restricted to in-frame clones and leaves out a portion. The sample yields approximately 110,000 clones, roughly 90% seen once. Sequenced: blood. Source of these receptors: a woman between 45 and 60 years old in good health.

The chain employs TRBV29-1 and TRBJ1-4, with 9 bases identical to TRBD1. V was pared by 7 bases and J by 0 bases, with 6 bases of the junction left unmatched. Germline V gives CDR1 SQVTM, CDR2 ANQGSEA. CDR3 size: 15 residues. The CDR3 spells CSATGQGATNEKLFF. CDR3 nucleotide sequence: TGCAGCGCCACGGGACAGGGAGCAACTAATGAAAAACTGTTTTTT.

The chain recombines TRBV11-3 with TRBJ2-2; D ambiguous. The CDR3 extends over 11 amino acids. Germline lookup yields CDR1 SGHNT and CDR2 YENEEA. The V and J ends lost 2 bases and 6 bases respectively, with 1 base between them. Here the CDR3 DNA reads TGTGCCAGCAGCTTATCCGGGGAGCTGTTTTTT. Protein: CASSLSGELFF.

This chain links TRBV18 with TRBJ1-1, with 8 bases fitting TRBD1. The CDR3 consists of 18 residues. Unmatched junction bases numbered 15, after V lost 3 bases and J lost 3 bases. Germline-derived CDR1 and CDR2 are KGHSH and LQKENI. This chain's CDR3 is CASSPDRDAVWVDTEAFF. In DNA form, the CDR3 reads TGTGCCAGCTCACCGGACAGGGACGCCGTATGGGTGGACACTGAAGCTTTCTTT. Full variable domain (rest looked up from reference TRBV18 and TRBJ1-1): NAGVMQNPRHLVRRRGQEARLRCSPMKGHSHVYWYRQLPEEGLKFMVYLQKENIIDESGMPKERFSAEFPKEGPSILRIQQVVRGDSAAYFCASSPDRDAVWVDTEAFFGQGTRLTVV.

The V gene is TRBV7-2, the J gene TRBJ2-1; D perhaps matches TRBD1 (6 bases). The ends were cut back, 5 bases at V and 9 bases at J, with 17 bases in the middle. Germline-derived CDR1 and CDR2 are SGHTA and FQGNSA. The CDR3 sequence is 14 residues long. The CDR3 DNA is TGTGCCAGCAGCGTCTCCCGGGACAAGTCTGAGCAGTTCTTC. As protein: CASSVSRDKSEQFF.

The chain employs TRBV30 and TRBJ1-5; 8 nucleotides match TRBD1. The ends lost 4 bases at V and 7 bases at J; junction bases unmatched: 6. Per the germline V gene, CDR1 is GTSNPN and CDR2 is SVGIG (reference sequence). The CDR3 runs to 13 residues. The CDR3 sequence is CAWKTGGDQPQHF. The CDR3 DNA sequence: TGTGCCTGGAAAACAGGGGGAGACCAGCCCCAGCATTTT.

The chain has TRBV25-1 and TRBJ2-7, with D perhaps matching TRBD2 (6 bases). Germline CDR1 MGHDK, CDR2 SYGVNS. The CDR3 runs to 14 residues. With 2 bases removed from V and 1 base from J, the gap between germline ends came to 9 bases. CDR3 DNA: TGTGCCAGCAGTGAAGTGGGGGGATCCTACGAGCAGTACTTC. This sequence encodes CASSEVGGSYEQYF.

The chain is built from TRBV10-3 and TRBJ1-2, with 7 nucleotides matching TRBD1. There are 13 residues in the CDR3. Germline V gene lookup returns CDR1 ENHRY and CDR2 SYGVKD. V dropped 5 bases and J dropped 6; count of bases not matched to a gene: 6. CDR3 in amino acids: CAISSRDSHGYTF. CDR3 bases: TGTGCCATCAGTAGCCGGGACAGCCATGGCTACACCTTC.

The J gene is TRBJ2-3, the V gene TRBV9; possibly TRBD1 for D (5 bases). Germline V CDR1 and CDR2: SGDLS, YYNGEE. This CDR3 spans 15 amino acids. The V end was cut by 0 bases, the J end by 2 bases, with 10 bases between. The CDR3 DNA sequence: TGTGCCAGCAGCGTAGATACAGGCCCCACAGATACGCAGTATTTT. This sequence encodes CASSVDTGPTDTQYF.

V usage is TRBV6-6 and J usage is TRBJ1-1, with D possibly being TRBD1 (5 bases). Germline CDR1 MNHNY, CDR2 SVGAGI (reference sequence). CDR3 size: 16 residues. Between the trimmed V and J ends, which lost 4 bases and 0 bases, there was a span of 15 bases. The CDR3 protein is CASSLSQGPMNTEAFF. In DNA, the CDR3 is TGTGCCAGCAGTTTGAGCCAGGGTCCCATGAACACTGAAGCTTTCTTT.

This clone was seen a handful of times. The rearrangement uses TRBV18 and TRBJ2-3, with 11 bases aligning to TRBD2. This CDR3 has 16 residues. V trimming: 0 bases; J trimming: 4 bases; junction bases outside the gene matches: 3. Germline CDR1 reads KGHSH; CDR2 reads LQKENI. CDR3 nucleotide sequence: TGTGCCAGCTCACCACCCTCTAGCGGGAGGCCAGATACGCAGTATTTT. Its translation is CASSPPSSGRPDTQYF.

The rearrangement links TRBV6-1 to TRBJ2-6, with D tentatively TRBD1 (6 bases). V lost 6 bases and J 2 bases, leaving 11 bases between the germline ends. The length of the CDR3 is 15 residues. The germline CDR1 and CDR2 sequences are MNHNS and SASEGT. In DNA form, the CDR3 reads TGTGCCAGCAGCGAACAGGGCACTGGGGCCAACGTCCTGACTTTC. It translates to CASSEQGTGANVLTF.

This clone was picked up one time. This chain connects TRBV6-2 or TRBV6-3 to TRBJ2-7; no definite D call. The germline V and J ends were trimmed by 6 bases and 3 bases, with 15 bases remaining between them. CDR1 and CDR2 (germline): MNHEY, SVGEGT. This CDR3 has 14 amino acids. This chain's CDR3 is CASSPPEEYYEQYV. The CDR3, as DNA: TGTGCCAGCAGCCCCCCCGAGGAGTACTACGAGCAGTACGTC.

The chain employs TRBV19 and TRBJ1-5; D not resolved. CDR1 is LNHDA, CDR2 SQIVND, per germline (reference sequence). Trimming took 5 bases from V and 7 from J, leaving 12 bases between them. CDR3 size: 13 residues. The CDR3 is CASSPYYPQPQHF. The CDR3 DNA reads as TGTGCCAGTAGTCCCTACTACCCCCAGCCCCAGCATTTT.

CDR3 protein: CASSESSDTQYF. The DNA for the CDR3 is TGTGCCAGCAGTGAATCCTCAGATACGCAGTATTTT. The chain is built from TRBV25-1 and TRBJ2-3; D is unresolved. The CDR3 has 12 residues. Germline V lookup: CDR1 MGHDK, CDR2 SYGVNS. V was clipped by 1 base and J by 4 bases, with 3 bases between them.

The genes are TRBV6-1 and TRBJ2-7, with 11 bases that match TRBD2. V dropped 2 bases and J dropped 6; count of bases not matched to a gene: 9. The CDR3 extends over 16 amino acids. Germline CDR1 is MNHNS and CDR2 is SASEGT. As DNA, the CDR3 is TGTGCCAGCAGTGAATGGATAGCGGGGACTAGCGGCGAGCAGTACGTC. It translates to CASSEWIAGTSGEQYV.

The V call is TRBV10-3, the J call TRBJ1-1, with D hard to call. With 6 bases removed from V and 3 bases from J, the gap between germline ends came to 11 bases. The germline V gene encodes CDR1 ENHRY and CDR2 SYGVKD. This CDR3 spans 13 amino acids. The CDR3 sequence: CAIRETDYTEAFF. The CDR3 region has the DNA TGTGCCATCAGAGAAACAGATTACACTGAAGCTTTCTTT.

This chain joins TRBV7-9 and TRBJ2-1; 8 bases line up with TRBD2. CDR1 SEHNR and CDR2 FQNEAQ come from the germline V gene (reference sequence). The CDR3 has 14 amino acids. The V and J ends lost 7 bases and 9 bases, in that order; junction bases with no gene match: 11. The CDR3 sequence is CASTAGGGPSEQFF. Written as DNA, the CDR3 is TGTGCCAGCACCGCGGGGGGAGGGCCGAGTGAGCAGTTCTTC.

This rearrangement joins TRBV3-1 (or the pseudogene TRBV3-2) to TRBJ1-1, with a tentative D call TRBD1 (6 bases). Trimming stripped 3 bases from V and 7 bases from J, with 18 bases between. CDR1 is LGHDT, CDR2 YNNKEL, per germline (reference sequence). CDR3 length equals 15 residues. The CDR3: CASSQGWGAQGEAFF. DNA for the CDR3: TGTGCCAGCAGCCAGGGATGGGGGGCCCAAGGTGAAGCTTTCTTT.

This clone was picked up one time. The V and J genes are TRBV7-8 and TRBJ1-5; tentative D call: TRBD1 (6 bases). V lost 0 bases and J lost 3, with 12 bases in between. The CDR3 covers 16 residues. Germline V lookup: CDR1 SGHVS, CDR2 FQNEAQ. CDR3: CASSLAQGLINQPQHF. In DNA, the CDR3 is TGTGCCAGCAGCTTAGCACAGGGTTTGATCAATCAGCCCCAGCATTTT.

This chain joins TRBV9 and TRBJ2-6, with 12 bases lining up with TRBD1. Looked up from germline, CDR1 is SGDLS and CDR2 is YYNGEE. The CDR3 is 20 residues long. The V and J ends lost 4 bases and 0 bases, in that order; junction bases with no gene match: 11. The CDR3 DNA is TGTGCCAGCAGCACCGGGACAGGGGGCTTTATACTCTCTGGGGCCAACGTCCTGACTTTC. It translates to CASSTGTGGFILSGANVLTF.

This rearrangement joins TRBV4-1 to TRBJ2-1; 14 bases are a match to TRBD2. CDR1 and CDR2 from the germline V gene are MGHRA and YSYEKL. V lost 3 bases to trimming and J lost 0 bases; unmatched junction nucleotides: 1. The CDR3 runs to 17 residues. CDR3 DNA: TGCGCCAGCAGCCAGGGGACTAGCGGGAGCTCCTACAATGAGCAGTTCTTC. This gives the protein CASSQGTSGSSYNEQFF.

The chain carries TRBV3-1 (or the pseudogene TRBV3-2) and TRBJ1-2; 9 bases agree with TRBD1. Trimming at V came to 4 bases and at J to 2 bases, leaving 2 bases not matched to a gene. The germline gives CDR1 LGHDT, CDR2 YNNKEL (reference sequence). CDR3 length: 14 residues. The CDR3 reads CASSRQGVNYGYTF. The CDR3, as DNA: TGTGCCAGCAGCCGACAGGGGGTAAACTATGGCTACACCTTC.

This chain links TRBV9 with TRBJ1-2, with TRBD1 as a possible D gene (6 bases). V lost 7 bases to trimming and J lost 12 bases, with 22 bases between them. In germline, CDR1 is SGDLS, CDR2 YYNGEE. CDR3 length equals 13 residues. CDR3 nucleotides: TGTGCCAGCGGCCTGGGGGGCGAGGGGGTTGACACCTTC. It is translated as CASGLGGEGVDTF.

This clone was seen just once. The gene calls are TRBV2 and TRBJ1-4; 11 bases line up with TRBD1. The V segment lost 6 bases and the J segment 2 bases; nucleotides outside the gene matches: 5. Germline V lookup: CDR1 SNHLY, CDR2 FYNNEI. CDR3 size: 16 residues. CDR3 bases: TGTGCCAGCAGAAGGGACAGGGGGTCCACTAATGAAAAACTGTTTTTT. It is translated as CASRRDRGSTNEKLFF.

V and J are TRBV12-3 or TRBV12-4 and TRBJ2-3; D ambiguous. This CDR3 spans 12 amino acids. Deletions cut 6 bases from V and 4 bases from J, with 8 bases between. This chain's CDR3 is CASSLPPDTQYF. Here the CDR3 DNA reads TGTGCCAGCAGCCTCCCCCCAGATACGCAGTATTTT.

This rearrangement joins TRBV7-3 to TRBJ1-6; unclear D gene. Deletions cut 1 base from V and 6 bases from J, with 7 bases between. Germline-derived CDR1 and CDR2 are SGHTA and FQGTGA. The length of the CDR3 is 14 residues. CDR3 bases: TGTGCCAGCAGCTTAAGGTCGCCTAATTCACCCCTCCACTTT. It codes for CASSLRSPNSPLHF.

The DNA of the CDR3 is TGTGCCAGCAGGACTAGCGGGGTGAACAATGAGCAGTTCTTC. This codes for CASRTSGVNNEQFF. The chain has TRBV11-2 and TRBJ2-1; TRBD2 matches 11 bases. J gave up 5 bases and V 6 bases, and 3 bases lay outside the gene matches. CDR3 size: 14 residues. Germline CDR1 reads SGHAT; CDR2 reads FQNNGV.

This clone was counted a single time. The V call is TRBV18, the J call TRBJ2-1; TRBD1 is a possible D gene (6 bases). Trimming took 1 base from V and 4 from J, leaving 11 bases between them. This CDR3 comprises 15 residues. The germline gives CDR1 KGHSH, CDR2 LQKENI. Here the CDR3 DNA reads TGTGCCAGCTCACCACGTCGGGACACATACAATGAGCAGTTCTTC. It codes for CASSPRRDTYNEQFF.